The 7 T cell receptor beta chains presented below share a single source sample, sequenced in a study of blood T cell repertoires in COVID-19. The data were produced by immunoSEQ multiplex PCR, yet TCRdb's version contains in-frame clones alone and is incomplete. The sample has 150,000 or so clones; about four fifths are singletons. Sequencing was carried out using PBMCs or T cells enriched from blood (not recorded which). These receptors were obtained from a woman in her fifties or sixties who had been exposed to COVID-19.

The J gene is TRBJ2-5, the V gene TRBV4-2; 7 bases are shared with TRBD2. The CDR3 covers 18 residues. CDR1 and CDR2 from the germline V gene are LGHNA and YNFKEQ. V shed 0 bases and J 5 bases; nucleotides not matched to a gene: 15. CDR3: CASSQDWESRRGGETQYF. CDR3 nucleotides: TGTGCCAGCAGCCAAGACTGGGAGAGTCGGCGGGGAGGGGAGACCCAGTACTTC.

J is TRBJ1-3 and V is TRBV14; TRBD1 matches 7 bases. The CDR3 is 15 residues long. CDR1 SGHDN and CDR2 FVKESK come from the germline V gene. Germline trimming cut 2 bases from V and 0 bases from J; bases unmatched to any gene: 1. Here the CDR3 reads CASSQRTGSGNTIYF. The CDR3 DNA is TGTGCCAGCAGCCAAAGGACAGGCTCTGGAAACACCATATATTTT.

CDR3 DNA sequence: TGTGCCAGCAGCTTAGGAGGAAACCTCAAAGAGACCCAGTACTTC. This encodes CASSLGGNLKETQYF. This chain connects TRBV7-6 to TRBJ2-5; no clear D gene. The CDR3 loop spans 15 amino acids. CDR1 SGHVS and CDR2 FNYEAQ come from the germline V gene. The germline V and J ends were trimmed by 1 base and 3 bases, with 12 bases remaining between them.

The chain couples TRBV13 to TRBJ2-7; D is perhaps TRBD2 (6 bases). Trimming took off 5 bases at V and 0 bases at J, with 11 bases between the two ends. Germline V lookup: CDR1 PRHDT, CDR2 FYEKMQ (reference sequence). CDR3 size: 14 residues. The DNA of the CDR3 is TGTGCCAGCAGCCGAACGGGACTCTCCTACGAGCAGTACTTC. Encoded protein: CASSRTGLSYEQYF.

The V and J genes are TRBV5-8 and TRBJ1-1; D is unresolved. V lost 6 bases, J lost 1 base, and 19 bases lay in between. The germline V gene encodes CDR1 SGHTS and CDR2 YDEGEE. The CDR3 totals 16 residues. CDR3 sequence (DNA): TGTGCCAGCAATCGTTTAGTACCGAGGTGGAACACTGAAGCTTTCTTT. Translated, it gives CASNRLVPRWNTEAFF.

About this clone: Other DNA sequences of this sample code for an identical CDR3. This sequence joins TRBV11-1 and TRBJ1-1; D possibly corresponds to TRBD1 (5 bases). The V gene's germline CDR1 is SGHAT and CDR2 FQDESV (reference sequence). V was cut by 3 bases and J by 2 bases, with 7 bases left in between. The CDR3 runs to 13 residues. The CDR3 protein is CASSFGGNTEAFF. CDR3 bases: TGTGCCAGCAGCTTCGGGGGTAACACTGAAGCTTTCTTT. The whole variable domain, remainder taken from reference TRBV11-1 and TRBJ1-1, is EAEVAQSPRYKITEKSQAVAFWCDPISGHATLYWYRQILGQGPELLVQFQDESVVDDSQLPKDRFSAERLKGVDSTLKIQPAELGDSAMYLCASSFGGNTEAFFGQGTRLTVV.

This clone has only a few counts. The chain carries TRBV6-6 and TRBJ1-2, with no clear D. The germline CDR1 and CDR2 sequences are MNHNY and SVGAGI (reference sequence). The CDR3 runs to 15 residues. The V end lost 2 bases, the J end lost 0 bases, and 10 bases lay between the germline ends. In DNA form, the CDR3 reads TGTGCCAGCAGTTACCGGGTATTAGCTAACTATGGCTACACCTTC. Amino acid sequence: CASSYRVLANYGYTF.